The following is a T cell receptor (beta chain) sequence with its context. This table comes from immunoSEQ multiplex PCR, and its TCRdb copy is limited to in-frame clones, with some not included. Altogether about 110,000 clones are present, less than 75% being singletons, with the ten largest covering under 10%. These data come from a study of blood T cell repertoires in COVID-19. Study-wide context: PBMCs, B-cell-depleted T cells, or T cells provided the cDNA or gDNA that made up the material.

This CDR3 is 11 amino acids long. Trimming took 4 bases from V and 11 from J, leaving 11 bases between them. From germline, CDR1 is SGHAT and CDR2 FQNNGV. The clonotype comes from a woman in her sixties or seventies with acute or convalescent COVID-19. This sequence joins TRBV11-2 and TRBJ1-1; D remains ambiguous. Sequenced: peripheral blood. Here the CDR3 reads CASSSLRAAFF. The CDR3 DNA reads as TGTGCCAGCAGCTCTCTGCGGGCCGCTTTCTTT.